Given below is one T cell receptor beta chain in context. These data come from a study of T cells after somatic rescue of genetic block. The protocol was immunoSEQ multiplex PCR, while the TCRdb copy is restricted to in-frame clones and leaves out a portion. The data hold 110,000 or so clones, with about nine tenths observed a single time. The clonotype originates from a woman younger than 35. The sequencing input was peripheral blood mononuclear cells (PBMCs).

As DNA, the CDR3 is TGCGCCAGCAGCCGCCTACCGGGACAGGTCAGCACCGGGGAGCTGTTTTTT. Amino acids: CASSRLPGQVSTGELFF. The V gene is TRBV4-3, the J gene TRBJ2-2, with 8 bases lining up with TRBD1. After removal of 4 bases from V and 4 bases from J, the junction contained 11 bases not matched to a gene. CDR1 is LGHNA and CDR2 is YSLEER in the germline V gene. The CDR3 covers 17 residues.